Each of the 12 T cell receptor beta chains below was sequenced from the same sample in a study of identical twins listed by TCRdb under 2016. The library was produced with 5' RACE. TCRdb shows the sequencer as Illumina HiSeq 2000. Starting from the raw public reads, TCRdb applied fastp trimming at Q25, assembled clones with MiXCR and retained in-frame beta chains. CDR3 protein duplicates are merged, each entry listing the most common genes and DNA. This sample has hundreds of thousands of distinct CDR3 sequences in its table, and around 7% of those were observed once. Around 3.4% of the sample lies in the top ten. The same specimen was also included in a second study, on yellow fever vaccine responses in identical twins.

The sequenced sample consisted of memory (CD45RO+) T cells sorted from blood. Interpreted using the paper, the cell subset or site label stands for: CD45RO+ enriched T cells. The source of these receptors is a woman under 30 in good health.

A few counts support this clonotype. The chain is built from TRBV13 and TRBJ1-1; unclear D gene. Germline V lookup: CDR1 PRHDT, CDR2 FYEKMQ (reference sequence). Between the trimmed V and J ends, which lost 5 bases and 5 bases, there was a span of 15 bases. This CDR3 comprises 14 residues. DNA of the CDR3: TGTGCCAGCAGCACCAGTCGGGGTTCGACTGAAGCTTTCTTT. Residues: CASSTSRGSTEAFF. The variable domain in full, completed from reference TRBV13 and TRBJ1-1, reads AAGVIQSPRHLIKEKRETATLKCYPIPRHDTVYWYQQGPGQDPQFLISFYEKMQSDKGSIPDRFSAQQFSDYHSELNMSSLELGDSALYFCASSTSRGSTEAFFGQGTRLTVV.

This clonotype was seen only a few times. The J gene is TRBJ2-3, the V gene TRBV20-1; TRBD2 agrees at 9 bases. Germline V gene sequence: CDR1 DFQATT, CDR2 SNEGSKA (reference sequence). With V trimmed by 1 base and J by 3 bases, 5 bases remained unmatched. The CDR3 is 15 residues long. As DNA, the CDR3 is TGCAGTGCTAGAGTGGCTAGCGGGGTGACAGATACGCAGTATTTT. Its protein is CSARVASGVTDTQYF.

This sequence joins TRBV3-1 and TRBJ2-1; a possible D gene is TRBD1 (5 bases). The CDR3 is 13 amino acids. Trimming left V 2 bases short and J 8 bases short, with 10 bases between. The V gene's germline CDR1 is LGHDT and CDR2 YNNKEL (reference sequence). The CDR3 is CASSQRGIDEQFF. CDR3 coding DNA: TGTGCCAGCAGCCAAAGGGGAATCGATGAGCAGTTCTTC.

This clonotype was seen repeatedly, ten times or more. V usage is TRBV5-1 and J usage is TRBJ2-7; 7 nucleotides agree with TRBD1. Germline V CDR1 and CDR2: SGHRS, YFSETQ. The junction had 6 bases not matched to a gene; V was cut back by 2 bases and J by 7 bases. This CDR3 is 13 amino acids long. Written as DNA, the CDR3 is TGCGCCAGCAGCTTCGAGGGGGCGAGTGAGCAGTACGTC. Translation gives CASSFEGASEQYV.

The table lists this clonotype with many counts. The rearrangement joins TRBV20-1 to TRBJ1-2; D gene unclear. Trimming removed 6 bases from V and 7 bases from J, with 18 bases in between. Germline CDR1 and CDR2: DFQATT and SNEGSKA (reference sequence). The CDR3 covers 13 residues. Here the CDR3 reads CSAPDLKGSGYTF. The CDR3 region has the DNA TGCAGTGCCCCCGACCTGAAGGGATCTGGCTACACCTTC.

This clonotype has at least ten counts. The rearrangement joins TRBV7-9 to TRBJ2-1, with TRBD2 matching 12 bases. CDR1 is SEHNR, CDR2 FQNEAQ, per germline (reference sequence). V gave up 7 bases and J gave up 6 bases; unmatched junction bases: 7. The CDR3 contains 15 residues. The CDR3 reads CASTHLAGGRNEQFF. DNA of the CDR3: TGTGCCAGCACCCATCTAGCGGGGGGGCGCAATGAGCAGTTCTTC.

This clonotype was seen a few times. V and J are TRBV7-9 and TRBJ2-7, with D maybe TRBD2 (6 bases). CDR3 length: 14 residues. In germline, CDR1 is SEHNR, CDR2 FQNEAQ (reference sequence). V was shortened by 5 bases and J by 2 bases, with 13 bases between the two germline ends. DNA of the CDR3: TGTGCCAGCAGCCCGGGGGTAGTCCCCTACGAGCAGTACTTC. Protein product: CASSPGVVPYEQYF.

The CDR3 protein is CASRQSGRDTGELFF. CDR3 in DNA: TGCGCCAGCAGGCAGAGCGGGAGAGACACCGGGGAGCTGTTTTTT. The rearrangement joins TRBV5-1 to TRBJ2-2; 8 nucleotides line up with TRBD2. Germline assignment: CDR1 SGHRS and CDR2 YFSETQ. This CDR3 has 15 residues. J lost 3 bases, V lost 5 bases, and 6 bases had no gene match.

The chain employs TRBV25-1 and TRBJ2-2; TRBD2 agrees at 7 bases. This CDR3 is built from 17 residues. CDR1 and CDR2 from the germline V gene are MGHDK and SYGVNS. Losses at the gene ends were 1 base for V and 3 bases for J; bases not matched to a gene: 8. CDR3 coding DNA: TGTGCCAGCAGTGAATGGCAGACTAGCCCGCACACCGGGGAGCTGTTTTTT. Protein: CASSEWQTSPHTGELFF. Drawing the rest from reference TRBV25-1 and TRBJ2-2, the complete variable domain is EADIYQTPRYLVIGTGKKITLECSQTMGHDKMYWYQQDPGMELHLIHYSYGVNSTEKGDLSSESTVSRIRTEHFPLTLESARPSHTSQYLCASSEWQTSPHTGELFFGEGSRLTVL.

This clonotype was detected a few times. The CDR3 region is CASSTVDGDIQYF. The CDR3 DNA sequence: TGTGCCAGCAGCACGGTAGACGGGGACATTCAGTACTTC. The V gene is TRBV6-4, the J gene TRBJ2-4; D might be TRBD2 (5 bases). The V gene's germline CDR1 is MRHNA and CDR2 SNTAGT. V was trimmed by 6 bases and J by 8 bases, leaving 14 bases between them. The CDR3 spans 13 residues.

There are many counts of this clonotype. The chain couples TRBV4-2 to TRBJ1-5; weak D call: TRBD1 (5 bases). V was pared by 0 bases and J by 1 base, with 13 bases between. Germline V CDR1 and CDR2: LGHNA, YNFKEQ. The CDR3 is 17 residues long. The CDR3: CASSQEDSGGSNQPQHF. The CDR3 nucleotides are TGTGCCAGCAGCCAAGAAGACAGTGGGGGAAGCAATCAGCCCCAGCATTTT.

In its sample, this clonotype was seen many times. V gene TRBV12-3 or TRBV12-4 combines with J gene TRBJ1-2; TRBD1 might be the D (6 bases). Trimming took 4 bases from V and 0 from J, leaving 9 bases between them. This CDR3 is built from 14 residues. CDR3 sequence: CASSSQGPNYGYTF. As DNA, the CDR3 is TGTGCCAGCAGTTCGCAGGGGCCTAACTATGGCTACACCTTC.